The 9 T cell receptor beta chains below come from one sample, sequenced in a study of CD8 T cells in Susac syndrome. RNA, at about 0.45 to 1 ug, was reverse transcribed with random hexamers. In TCRdb, the immunoSEQ multiplex PCR reads were re-called with MiXCR into one record per CDR3 protein. The profile shows about 120,000 distinct CDR3 sequences, around 92% of them singletons. The sequenced material came from CD8+ T cells from PBMCs. The receptors originated from a human donor in good health.

The J gene is TRBJ2-3, the V gene TRBV7-3; weak D call: TRBD2 (6 bases). This CDR3 has 17 amino acids. Trimming stripped 1 base from V and 0 bases from J, with 14 bases between. Germline CDR1 reads SGHTA; CDR2 reads FQGTGA. The CDR3 reads CASSLRSAGISTDTQYF. Here the CDR3 DNA reads TGTGCCAGCAGCTTAAGGTCGGCGGGAATTAGCACAGATACGCAGTATTTT.

The DNA for the CDR3 is TGTGCCAGCAGCTTGTACCGAGAGAGCTCCTATAATTCACCCCTCCACTTT. Translated, it gives CASSLYRESSYNSPLHF. This chain connects TRBV5-6 to TRBJ1-6; D is unresolved. Germline CDR1 SGHDT, CDR2 YYEEEE. Trimming took off 1 base at V and 0 bases at J, with 11 bases between the two ends. The CDR3 sequence is 17 residues long. The full variable domain, completed using reference TRBV5-6 and TRBJ1-6, is DAGVTQSPTHLIKTRGQQVTLRCSPKSGHDTVSWYQQALGQGPQFIFQYYEEEERQRGNFPDRFSGHQFPNYSSELNVNALLLGDSALYLCASSLYRESSYNSPLHFGNGTRLTVT.

This rearrangement joins TRBV7-2 to TRBJ2-3; 11 positions agree with TRBD2. Germline assignment: CDR1 SGHTA and CDR2 FQGNSA. V trimming: 6 bases; J trimming: 3 bases; junction bases outside the gene matches: 8. The length of the CDR3 is 16 residues. This chain's CDR3 is CASSSKRTSGTDTQYF. The CDR3 nucleotides read TGTGCCAGCAGTTCCAAAAGGACTAGCGGGACAGATACGCAGTATTTT.

In this sample, this clonotype turned up once. The rearrangement joins TRBV6-2 or TRBV6-3 to TRBJ1-1; D is unresolved. V was pared by 6 bases and J by 6 bases, with 11 bases between. This CDR3 is 12 amino acids long. The V gene's germline CDR1 is MNHEY and CDR2 SVGEGT. CDR3 DNA: TGTGCCAGCAGCCAAAGACGGGCTGAAGCTTTCTTT. Amino acid sequence: CASSQRRAEAFF.

The DNA of the CDR3 is TGTGCCAGCTCACACCCGGGACAAGTAGCCTCCTACGAGCAGTACTTC. The encoded protein is CASSHPGQVASYEQYF. J is TRBJ2-7 and V is TRBV18; tentatively, D is TRBD1 (6 bases). Germline V lookup: CDR1 KGHSH, CDR2 LQKENI. This CDR3 contains 16 residues. Trimming shortened V by 4 bases and J by 0 bases, and 16 bases separated the two germline ends.

This chain links TRBV5-1 with TRBJ2-2; 9 bases match TRBD1. Germline CDR1 reads SGHRS; CDR2 reads YFSETQ. This CDR3 comprises 14 residues. V lost 4 bases to trimming and J lost 6 bases; unmatched junction nucleotides: 4. The CDR3 nucleotides read TGCGCCAGCAGCCCAACAGGGGGCTCCGGGGAGCTGTTTTTT. It encodes CASSPTGGSGELFF.

The rearrangement joins TRBV7-2 to TRBJ1-1, with D unclear. The CDR3 runs to 13 residues. CDR1 is SGHTA and CDR2 is FQGNSA in the germline V gene. V shed 1 base and J shed 10 bases, with 13 bases lying between them. The CDR3 here is CASSLGAERGAFF. CDR3 nucleotide sequence: TGTGCCAGCAGCTTAGGAGCGGAGCGTGGAGCTTTCTTT.

This rearrangement joins TRBV20-1 to TRBJ2-5; unclear D gene. The CDR3 is 11 amino acids. V was cut by 5 bases and J by 4 bases, with 8 bases left in between. Germline loops: CDR1 DFQATT, CDR2 SNEGSKA (reference sequence). The CDR3 nucleotides read TGCAGTGCTGTAAAGTCAGAGACCCAGTACTTC. Translated: CSAVKSETQYF.

The chain carries TRBV11-2 and TRBJ2-1, with 9 bases matching TRBD2. The CDR3 consists of 15 residues. V lost 2 bases, J lost 4 bases, and 3 bases stayed unmatched. CDR1 SGHAT and CDR2 FQNNGV come from the germline V gene. CDR3 protein: CASSLRAGGYNEQFF. The CDR3 DNA reads as TGTGCCAGCAGCTTAAGGGCGGGGGGGTACAATGAGCAGTTCTTC.